This T cell receptor beta chain was found in a study of T cells after yellow fever vaccination (dated by TCRdb to between 2017 and 2020). General notes on the study: The SMART-Seq v4 Ultra Low Input RNA kit was used to prepare libraries from fractions with low cell numbers. Bulk TCR alpha and beta repertoires were sequenced longitudinally to track T-cell clones before and after primary and booster YFV17D yellow fever vaccination. Two healthy male donors made up the cohort, one aged 18 to 29 years and the other aged 30 to 40 years. Bulk PBMC replicates and cell subsets were isolated from blood drawn at multiple timepoints before and after both primary and secondary immunization. Study-wide findings and limitations: After the booster, most clones that had expanded after primary vaccination were detected again (around 97% of CD4 and 70% to 90% of CD8), suggesting broad maintenance of memory. Because the study included only two donors, the extent to which the findings can be generalized is limited. Computational filtering was needed because FACS-sorted repertoires could contain abundant contaminating clonotypes from the bulk population. The secondary T-cell response was weaker than the primary response but faster, peaking on day 5 instead of day 15. A small share of clonotypes occurred in both CD4 and CD8 compartments, likely arising from convergent recombination.

Inclusive of the bounding cysteine and phenylalanine, the CDR3 is 17 residues long. Left in the record is the CDR3 DNA by itself, 51 bases read in frame from the first base. Based on the germline V gene, the CDR1 and CDR2 sequences are MNHEY and SVGAGI. V loses 2 bases at its end and J loses 2 bases; junction bases beyond the gene matches: 9. TCR cDNA was synthesized by 5'RACE template switching, through which a universal primer site and unique molecular identifiers were introduced. cDNA synthesis was primed from both the TCR alpha and TCR beta constant segments. Library amplification used two PCR steps, and the second PCR step added sample barcodes and sequencing adapters. Sequencing of libraries was done on Illumina HiSeq 2500 (2x100 bp) or NovaSeq (2x150 bp). The study's processing was this. MIGEC was used to demultiplex reads and collapse the reads into UMI consensus sequences, and MiXCR was used for V(D)J alignment. Vaccine-responding clonotypes were defined with edgeR using replicate PBMC samples, requiring FDR below 0.01 and a log2 fold change above 5 up to day 15. Each bulk clonotype received a CD4 or CD8 identity based on whether the sequenced CD4 or CD8 repertoire contained that clonotype at higher abundance. Starting from the raw public reads, TCRdb applied fastp trimming at Q25, assembled clones with MiXCR and retained in-frame beta chains. Entries that share a CDR3 protein sequence are merged under the most common genes and DNA. None of the V and J calls come from the authors' own analysis; TCRdb made them. This sample comprises some 550,000 distinct CDR3 sequences, 15% to 20% of them detected only once. Around an eighth of the sample goes to the ten largest clones.

The treatment or condition label here, explained by the study, means: live attenuated yellow fever vaccine strain. At each blood-draw timepoint, two biological replicates of bulk PBMCs were obtained. A standard Ficoll-Paque protocol was used to isolate PBMCs from peripheral blood. RNA was extracted with TriZol from bulk PBMCs, CD4 and CD8 fractions, and dextramer-positive and dextramer-negative fractions. A remark on this clonotype: Its cognate antigen has yet to be identified. There are no base qualities to consult, and no much larger clone falls within one base.

The chain is assembled from TRBV6-5 and TRBJ2-3; TRBD1 aligns with 8 central bases. The source material was PBMCs, sampled 15 days after the yellow fever booster vaccination. The sequence came from a young man who received the YFV17D yellow fever vaccine. CDR3 loop: CASSYGGGTGPTDTQYF. The nucleotide sequence is TGTGCCAGCAGTTACGGTGGGGGGACAGGACCCACAGATACGCAGTATTTT.